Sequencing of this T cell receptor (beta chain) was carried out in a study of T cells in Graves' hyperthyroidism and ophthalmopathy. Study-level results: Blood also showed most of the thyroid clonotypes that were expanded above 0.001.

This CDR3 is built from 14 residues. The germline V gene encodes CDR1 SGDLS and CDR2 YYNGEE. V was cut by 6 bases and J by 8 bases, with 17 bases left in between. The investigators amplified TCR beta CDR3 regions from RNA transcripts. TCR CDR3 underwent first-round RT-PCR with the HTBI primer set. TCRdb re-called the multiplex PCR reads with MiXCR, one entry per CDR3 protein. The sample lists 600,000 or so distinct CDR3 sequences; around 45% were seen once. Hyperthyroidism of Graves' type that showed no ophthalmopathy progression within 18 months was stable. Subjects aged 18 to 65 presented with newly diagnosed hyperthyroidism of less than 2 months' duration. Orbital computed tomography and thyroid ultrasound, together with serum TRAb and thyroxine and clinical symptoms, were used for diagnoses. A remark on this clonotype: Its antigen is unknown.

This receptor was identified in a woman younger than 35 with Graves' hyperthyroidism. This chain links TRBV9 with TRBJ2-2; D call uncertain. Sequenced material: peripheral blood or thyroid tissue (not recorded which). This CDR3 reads CASKAGSVPGELFF. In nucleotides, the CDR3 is TGTGCCAGCAAGGCTGGCTCCGTCCCGGGGGAGCTGTTTTTT.